Listed here are 3 T cell receptor beta chains from one sample, sequenced in a study of blood T cells in healthy people across ages. The use of a sample-barcoded 5' primer and a J-beta primer mix characterized a second PCR of about 6 to 11 cycles. TCRdb processed the 5' RACE reads anew with MiXCR; each CDR3 protein has one entry. In the table there are about 1.7 million distinct CDR3 sequences, roughly 28% of which are singletons. The sequencing sample was made of blood. The receptors stem from a young woman in good health.

This clonotype was seen a handful of times. This sequence joins TRBV28 and TRBJ1-4, with D possibly being TRBD1 (5 bases). CDR3 length: 18 residues. From germline, CDR1 is MDHEN and CDR2 SYDVKM. V lost 4 bases and J 0 bases, leaving 18 bases between the germline ends. The CDR3: CASSSPGGSGATNEKLFF. DNA of the CDR3: TGTGCCAGCAGTTCCCCCGGGGGGAGTGGGGCAACTAATGAAAAACTGTTTTTT.

The chain recombines TRBV7-9 with TRBJ2-4; 8 nucleotides match TRBD2. The CDR3 sequence is 18 residues long. V dropped 8 bases and J dropped 6; count of bases not matched to a gene: 21. The germline V gene has CDR1 SEHNR and CDR2 FQNEAQ (reference sequence). The CDR3 nucleotides read TGTGCCAGCTCCTCCTCCCTAGCGGGCCTGACGGAGTCAAACATTCAGTACTTC. Translating gives CASSSSLAGLTESNIQYF.

The sample holds many counts of this clonotype. The chain couples TRBV5-1 to TRBJ2-5; the D call may be TRBD1 or TRBD2 (5 bases each). Trimming pared 3 bases from V and 0 bases from J, leaving 15 bases between. Per the germline V gene, CDR1 is SGHRS and CDR2 is YFSETQ. The CDR3 has 16 residues. The chain's CDR3 is CASSSRTGTYQETQYF. The DNA of the CDR3 is TGCGCCAGCAGCTCGAGAACCGGGACGTACCAAGAGACCCAGTACTTC.